This T cell receptor (beta chain) is from a study of blood T cell repertoires in COVID-19 (dated by TCRdb to the early 2020s). About the study as a whole: The collaborator samples originated in the United States, Italy and Spain and spanned the acute and convalescent phases of COVID-19. The material from the prospective study consisted of cDNA or gDNA derived from T cells, B-cell-depleted T cells, or PBMCs. The dataset comprised deeply sampled blood TCRbeta repertoires from subjects exposed to, actively infected with, or recovered from COVID-19. The repertoires were released in a freely available public database meant as a resource for research on the immune response to SARS-CoV-2. Samples came from the ongoing ImmuneRACE study (first 160 participants) plus 1,254 subjects from 6 global collaborators. A de-identified subject ID, COVID-19 status, age in years and sex were almost always included in the sample metadata. Where HLA class I and class II types were available, the types were taken from metadata supplied by the sample provider, not from assay-based typing.

Participants in the prospective study were aged 18 to 89 years, lived in under 30 United States geographic areas, and enrolled through a virtual design. In the prospective study, participants were assigned to cohorts based on the clinical history participants reported in a screening survey and a study questionnaire. ImmuneRACE Cohort 3 recovered participants were defined by two consecutive negative NP/OP PCR tests, healthcare professional clearance, or symptom resolution. In the prospective study, mobile phlebotomists collected whole blood, serum and a nasopharyngeal or oropharyngeal swab from each participant. Over an approximately 2-month period, participants in the prospective study had the option of providing additional blood draws and questionnaires. Blood samples from the prospective study were shipped frozen or at room temperature prior to DNA extraction. V lost 5 bases and J lost 7 bases, and the count of bases not matched to a germline gene is 11. The CDR3 covers 16 residues, taking in both the cysteine and the phenylalanine. CDR3 DNA only is kept here, 48 bases in frame from base 1. Based on the germline V gene (reference sequence), the CDR1 and CDR2 sequences are SEHNR and FQNEAQ.

As for this clone: Which antigen it targets is not known. No much larger clone exists at a distance of one base, and base qualities are not known.

TCRbeta CDR3 regions were amplified from genomic DNA by means of the immunoSEQ Assay, a bias-controlled multiplex PCR. Per the original workflow: Within the assay, amplification of reference gene primers was used to estimate how many nucleated cells each sample contained. Sequence reads were collapsed and filtered to measure the absolute abundance of every unique TCRbeta CDR3 rearrangement. For each sample, productive Simpson clonality was calculated as the square root of Simpson's diversity index across productive rearrangements. Entries here come from immuneACCESS through TCRdb and include only in-frame sequences with V and J called. Some clones fail to appear in such tables; in the studies checked, an unresolved V gene covers under half of the shortfall, and the cause of the remainder is unknown. D and trimming come from the DNA, and the V and J calls and clone size come from that table. The sample table holds about 190,000 clones, of which 70% to 85% were seen once. The ten largest clones take up more than 2.5% of the sample.

What the study reported, not specific to this receptor: Clinical and demographic metadata were provided uncurated, with the amount varying by source and participant.

The chain joins TRBV7-9 to TRBJ1-6; a stretch of 7 junction bases matches TRBD1. The sequenced sample was PBMCs or T cells enriched from blood (not recorded which). This receptor was taken from a woman between 25 and 40 years old who had recovered from COVID-19. CDR3 region: CASSPQTGTVNSPLHF. The DNA reads as follows: TGTGCCAGCAGCCCACAAACTGGGACAGTAAATTCACCCCTCCACTTT. Beyond the CDR3, the reference TRBV7-9 and TRBJ1-6 genes provide the residues; the full variable domain reads: DTGVSQNPRHKITKRGQNVTFRCDPISEHNRLYWYRQTLGQGPEFLTYFQNEAQLEKSRLLSDRFSAERPKGSFSTLEIQRTEQGDSAMYLCASSPQTGTVNSPLHFGNGTRLTVT.